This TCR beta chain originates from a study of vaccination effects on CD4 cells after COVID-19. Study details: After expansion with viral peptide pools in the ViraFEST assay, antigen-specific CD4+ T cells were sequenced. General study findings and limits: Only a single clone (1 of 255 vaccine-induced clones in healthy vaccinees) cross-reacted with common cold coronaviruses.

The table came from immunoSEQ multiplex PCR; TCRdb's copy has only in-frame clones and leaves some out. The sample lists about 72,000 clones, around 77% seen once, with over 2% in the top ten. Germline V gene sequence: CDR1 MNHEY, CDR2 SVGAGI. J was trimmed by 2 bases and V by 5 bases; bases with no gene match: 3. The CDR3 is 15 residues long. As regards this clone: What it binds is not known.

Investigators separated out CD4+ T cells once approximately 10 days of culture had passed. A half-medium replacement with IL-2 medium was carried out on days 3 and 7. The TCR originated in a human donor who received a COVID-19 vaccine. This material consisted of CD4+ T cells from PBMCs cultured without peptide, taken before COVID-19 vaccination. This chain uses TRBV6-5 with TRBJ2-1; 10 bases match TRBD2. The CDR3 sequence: CASSTSGGAYNEQFF. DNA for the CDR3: TGTGCCAGCAGTACCAGCGGGGGGGCCTACAATGAGCAGTTCTTC.